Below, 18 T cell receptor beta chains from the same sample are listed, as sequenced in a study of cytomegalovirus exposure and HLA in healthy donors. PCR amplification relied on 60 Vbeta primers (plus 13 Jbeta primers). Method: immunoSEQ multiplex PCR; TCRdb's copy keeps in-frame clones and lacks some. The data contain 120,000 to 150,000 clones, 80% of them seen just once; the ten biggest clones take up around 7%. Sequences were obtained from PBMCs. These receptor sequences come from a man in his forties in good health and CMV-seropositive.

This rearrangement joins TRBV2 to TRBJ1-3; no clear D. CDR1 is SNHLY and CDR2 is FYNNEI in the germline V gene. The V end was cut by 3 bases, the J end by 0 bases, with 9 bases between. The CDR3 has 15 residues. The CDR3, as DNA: TGTGCCAGCAGTGAGACACAGTTCTCTGGAAACACCATATATTTT. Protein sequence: CASSETQFSGNTIYF.

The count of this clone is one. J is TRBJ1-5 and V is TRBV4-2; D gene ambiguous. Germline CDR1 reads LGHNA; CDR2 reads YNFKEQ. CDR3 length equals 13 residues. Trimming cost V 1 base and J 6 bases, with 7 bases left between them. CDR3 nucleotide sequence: TGTGCCAGCAGCCAAGCGGGGTCTCAGCCCCAGCATTTT. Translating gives CASSQAGSQPQHF.

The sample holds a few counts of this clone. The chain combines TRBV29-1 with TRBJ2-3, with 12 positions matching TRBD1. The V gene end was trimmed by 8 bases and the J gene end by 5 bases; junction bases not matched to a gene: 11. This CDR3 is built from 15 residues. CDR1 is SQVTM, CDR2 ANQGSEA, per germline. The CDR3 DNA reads TGCAGCATCCGACCGGGACAGGGGGCAGGAGATACGCAGTATTTT. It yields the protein CSIRPGQGAGDTQYF.

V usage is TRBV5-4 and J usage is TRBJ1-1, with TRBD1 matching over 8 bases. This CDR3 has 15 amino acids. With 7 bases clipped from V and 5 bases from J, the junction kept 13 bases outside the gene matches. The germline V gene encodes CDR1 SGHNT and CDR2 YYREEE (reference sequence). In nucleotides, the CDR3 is TGTGCCAGCGGACGACAAGGACAGGGTAGAACTGAAGCTTTCTTT. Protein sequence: CASGRQGQGRTEAFF.

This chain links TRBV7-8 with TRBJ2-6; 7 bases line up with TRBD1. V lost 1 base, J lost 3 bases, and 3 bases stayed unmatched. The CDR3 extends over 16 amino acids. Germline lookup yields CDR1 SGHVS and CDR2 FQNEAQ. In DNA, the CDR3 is TGTGCCAGCAGCTTAGGACAGGGTTTTGGGGCCAACGTCCTGACTTTC. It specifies CASSLGQGFGANVLTF.

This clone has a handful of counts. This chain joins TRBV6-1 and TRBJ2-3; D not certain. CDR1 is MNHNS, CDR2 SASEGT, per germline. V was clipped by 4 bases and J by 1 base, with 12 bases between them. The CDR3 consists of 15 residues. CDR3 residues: CASSVEKMGTDTQYF. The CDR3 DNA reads TGTGCCAGCAGTGTTGAGAAAATGGGCACAGATACGCAGTATTTT.

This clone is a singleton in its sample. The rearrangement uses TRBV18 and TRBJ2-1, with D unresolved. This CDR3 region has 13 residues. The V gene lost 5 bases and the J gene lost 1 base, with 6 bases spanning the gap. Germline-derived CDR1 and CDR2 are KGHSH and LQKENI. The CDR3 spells CASSGQSYNEQFF. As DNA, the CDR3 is TGTGCCAGCTCAGGGCAGTCCTACAATGAGCAGTTCTTC. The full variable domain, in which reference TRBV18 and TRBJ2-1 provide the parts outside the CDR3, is NAGVMQNPRHLVRRRGQEARLRCSPMKGHSHVYWYRQLPEEGLKFMVYLQKENIIDESGMPKERFSAEFPKEGPSILRIQQVVRGDSAAYFCASSGQSYNEQFFGPGTRLTVL.

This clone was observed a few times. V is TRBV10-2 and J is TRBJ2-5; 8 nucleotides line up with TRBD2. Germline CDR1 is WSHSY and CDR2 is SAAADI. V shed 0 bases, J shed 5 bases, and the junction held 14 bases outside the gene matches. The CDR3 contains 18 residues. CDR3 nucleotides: TGCGCCAGCAGTGAGTCATATACTAGCGGTTCGGGGCGCGAGACCCAGTACTTC. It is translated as CASSESYTSGSGRETQYF.

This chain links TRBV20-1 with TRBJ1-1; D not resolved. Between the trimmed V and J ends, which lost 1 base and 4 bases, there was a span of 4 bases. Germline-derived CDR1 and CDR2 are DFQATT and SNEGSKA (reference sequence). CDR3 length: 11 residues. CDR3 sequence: CSARGGTEAFF. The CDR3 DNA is TGCAGTGCTAGAGGAGGCACTGAAGCTTTCTTT.

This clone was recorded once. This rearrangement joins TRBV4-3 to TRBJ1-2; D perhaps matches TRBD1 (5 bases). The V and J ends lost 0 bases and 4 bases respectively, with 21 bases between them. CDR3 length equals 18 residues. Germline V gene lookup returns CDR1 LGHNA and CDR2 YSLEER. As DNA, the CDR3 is TGCGCCAGCAGCCAAGATGCATCAGGGTTTTCGCCTCTCTATGGCTACACCTTC. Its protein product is CASSQDASGFSPLYGYTF.

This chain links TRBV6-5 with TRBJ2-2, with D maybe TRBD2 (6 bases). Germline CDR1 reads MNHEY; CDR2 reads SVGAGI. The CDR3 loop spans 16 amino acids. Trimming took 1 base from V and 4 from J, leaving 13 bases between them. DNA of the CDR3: TGTGCCAGCAGTTACTTCGGGGGAGCCCCCACCGGGGAGCTGTTTTTT. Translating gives CASSYFGGAPTGELFF.

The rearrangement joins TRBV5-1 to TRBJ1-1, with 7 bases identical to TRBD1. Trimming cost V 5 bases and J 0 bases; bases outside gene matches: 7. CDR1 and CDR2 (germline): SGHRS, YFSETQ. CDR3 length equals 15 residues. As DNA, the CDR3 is TGCGCCAGCAGTCTAACCGGGACAGTGAACACTGAAGCTTTCTTT. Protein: CASSLTGTVNTEAFF.

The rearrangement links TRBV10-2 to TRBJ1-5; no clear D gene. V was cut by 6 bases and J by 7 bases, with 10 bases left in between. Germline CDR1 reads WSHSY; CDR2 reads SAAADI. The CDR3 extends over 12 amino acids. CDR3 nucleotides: TGCGCCAGCAGGGCCGCAGGCCAGCCCCAGCATTTT. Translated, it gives CASRAAGQPQHF.

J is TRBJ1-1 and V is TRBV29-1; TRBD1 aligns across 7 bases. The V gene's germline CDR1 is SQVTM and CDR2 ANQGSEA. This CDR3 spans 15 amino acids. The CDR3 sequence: CGITGWQGENTEAFF. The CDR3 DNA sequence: TGCGGAATCACGGGGTGGCAGGGGGAGAACACTGAAGCTTTCTTT.

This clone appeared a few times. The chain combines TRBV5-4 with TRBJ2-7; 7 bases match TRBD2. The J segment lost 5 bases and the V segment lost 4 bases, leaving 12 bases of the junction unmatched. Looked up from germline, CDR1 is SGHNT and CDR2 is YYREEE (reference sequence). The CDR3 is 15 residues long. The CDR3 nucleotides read TGTGCCAGCAGCGCCCCGACATTAGCGGGTAACGAGCAGTACTTC. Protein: CASSAPTLAGNEQYF.

CDR3 residues: CATRTGALTDTQYF. The DNA of the CDR3 is TGTGCCACAAGGACAGGGGCCCTCACAGATACGCAGTATTTT. The V gene is TRBV6-1, the J gene TRBJ2-3; 9 nucleotides agree with TRBD1. Germline V gene sequence: CDR1 MNHNS, CDR2 SASEGT. The CDR3 length is 14 residues. Losses at the gene ends were 10 bases for V and 2 bases for J; bases not matched to a gene: 7.

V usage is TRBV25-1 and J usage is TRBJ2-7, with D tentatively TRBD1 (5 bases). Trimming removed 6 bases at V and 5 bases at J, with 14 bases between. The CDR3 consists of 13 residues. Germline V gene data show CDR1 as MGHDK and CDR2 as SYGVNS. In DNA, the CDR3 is TGTGCCAGCAGACCTCAGGGAAGGGACGAGCAGTACTTC. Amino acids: CASRPQGRDEQYF.

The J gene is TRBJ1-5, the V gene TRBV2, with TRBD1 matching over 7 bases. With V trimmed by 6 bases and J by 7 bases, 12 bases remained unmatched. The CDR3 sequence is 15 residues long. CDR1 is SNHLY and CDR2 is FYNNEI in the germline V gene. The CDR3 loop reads CASRRDRADWQPQHF. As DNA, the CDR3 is TGTGCCAGCAGGCGCGACAGGGCGGATTGGCAGCCCCAGCATTTT.